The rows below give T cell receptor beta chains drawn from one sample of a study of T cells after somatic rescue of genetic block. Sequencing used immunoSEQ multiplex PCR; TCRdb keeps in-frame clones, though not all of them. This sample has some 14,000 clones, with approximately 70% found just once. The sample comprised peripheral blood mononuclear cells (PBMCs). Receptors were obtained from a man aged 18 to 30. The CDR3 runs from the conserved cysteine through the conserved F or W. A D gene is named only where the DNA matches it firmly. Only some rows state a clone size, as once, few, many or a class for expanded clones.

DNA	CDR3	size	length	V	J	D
TGTGCCAGCAGATCCTACGAGCAGTACTTC	CASRSYEQYF	NA	10	TRBV6-1	TRBJ2-7	NA
TGTGCCAGCAGTTTATACCCAGCAACTAATGAAAAACTGTTTTTT	CASSLYPATNEKLFF	NA	15	TRBV2	TRBJ1-4	NA
TGTGCCAGCAGCTTCGAGATTGGTGAGCAGTTCTTC	CASSFEIGEQFF	NA	12	TRBV7-6	TRBJ2-1	NA
TGTGCCAGCAGCTCGCGGGACCTTCTCGGGGAGCTGTTTTTT	CASSSRDLLGELFF	NA	14	TRBV11-3	TRBJ2-2	NA
TGTGCCAGCAGCTCTAGCGGTCCGACCCTAGGAGAGCAGTACTTC	CASSSSGPTLGEQYF	NA	15	TRBV27	TRBJ2-7	TRBD2
TGTGCCAGCAGTTTTGCGGGACAGGGAAGAGAGACCCAGTACTTC	CASSFAGQGRETQYF	NA	15	TRBV27	TRBJ2-5	TRBD1
TGTGCCAGCAGCTTGTTGGCGGGAGGGCCACAGCAGTACTTC	CASSLLAGGPQQYF	once	14	TRBV5-8	TRBJ2-7	TRBD2
TGTGCCAGCAGTTCTTCAGGGGGCTATGGCTACACCTTC	CASSSSGGYGYTF	NA	13	TRBV6-1	TRBJ1-2	TRBD1
TGTGCCAGCTCACTACAGGGGGCCTCCCCTGAAGCTTTCTTT	CASSLQGASPEAFF	NA	14	TRBV18	TRBJ1-1	TRBD1
TGCGCCAGCAGCCAATGGGACAGGGTTAGAGAGACCCAGTACTTC	CASSQWDRVRETQYF	few	15	TRBV4-1	TRBJ2-5	TRBD1
TGCGCCAGCAGCCAAGAGGGACGATCCCACTATACGCAGTATTTT	CASSQEGRSHYTQYF	NA	15	TRBV4-1	TRBJ2-3	NA
TGTGCCAGCTCACAAACCCGACAGAATGAGCAGTTCTTC	CASSQTRQNEQFF	NA	13	TRBV18	TRBJ2-1	NA
TGTGCCAGCAGTTACGGGCCGCGTAATGAAAAACTGTTTTTT	CASSYGPRNEKLFF	once	14	TRBV6-6	TRBJ1-4	NA
TGTGCCAGCAGCCAGGACGGGACCCGGGAAAAACTGTTTTTT	CASSQDGTREKLFF	NA	14	TRBV11-3	TRBJ1-4	NA
TGCGCCAGCAGCGCGGGACTAAACGCGAACACCGGGGAGCTGTTTTTT	CASSAGLNANTGELFF	once	16	TRBV5-1	TRBJ2-2	TRBD2
TGCGCCAGCGCCTCTTTCCTCGACAGGGGTAAGCACGAGCAGTACTTC	CASASFLDRGKHEQYF	few	16	TRBV5-1	TRBJ2-7	TRBD1
TGTGCCTGGAGGCCGGGACTTCCCACCGGGGAGCTGTTTTTT	CAWRPGLPTGELFF	NA	14	TRBV30	TRBJ2-2	NA
TGTGCCAGTAGTATAGATAAGGTTACGATCGTTTCACCCCTCCACTTT	CASSIDKVTIVSPLHF	NA	16	TRBV19	TRBJ1-6	NA
TGTGCCAGCAGTTTAGGGGGCCACTATGGCTACACCTTC	CASSLGGHYGYTF	NA	13	TRBV28	TRBJ1-2	NA
TGTGCCAGCAGCTTAAGAAGCCAGCGCACAGATACGCAGTATTTT	CASSLRSQRTDTQYF	NA	15	TRBV7-9	TRBJ2-3	NA
TGTGCCAGCAGCTTAATCCAGGGCCATCCTCGCTCCTACGAGCAGTACTTC	CASSLIQGHPRSYEQYF	NA	17	TRBV7-2	TRBJ2-7	NA
TGCGCCAGCAGCTTGGATTGGGACAGCATTAACACTGAAGCTTTCTTT	CASSLDWDSINTEAFF	NA	16	TRBV5-1	TRBJ1-1	TRBD1
TGTGCCAGCAGCCCTATCGGGTATTACAATGAGCAGTTCTTC	CASSPIGYYNEQFF	NA	14	TRBV13	TRBJ2-1	NA
TGTGCCGAGGGGCAGAATTCATACTCCTATAATTCACCCCTCCACTTT	CAEGQNSYSYNSPLHF	NA	16	TRBV2	TRBJ1-6	NA
TGCGCCAGCGGCGGCGGACTAGCGGGAGGGTACGAGCAGTACTTC	CASGGGLAGGYEQYF	NA	15	TRBV5-1	TRBJ2-7	TRBD2
TGTGCCATCAGTGAATGGGTTCTCTATGGCTACACCTTC	CAISEWVLYGYTF	few	13	TRBV10-3	TRBJ1-2	NA
TGTGCCAGCAGCAAAGGGGGGGATACGCAGTATTTT	CASSKGGDTQYF	NA	12	TRBV7-3	TRBJ2-3	NA
TGTGCCTGGAACGCGGGGACCACCGGTGAGCAGTTCTTC	CAWNAGTTGEQFF	NA	13	TRBV30	TRBJ2-1	NA
TGTGCCAGCAGCCCTACTAGCGGGAGGACCGGGGAGCTGTTTTTT	CASSPTSGRTGELFF	NA	15	TRBV6-6	TRBJ2-2	TRBD2
TGTGCCAGCAGCTTGGGGACAGGGAGCTCCTATAATTCACCCCTCCACTTT	CASSLGTGSSYNSPLHF	NA	17	TRBV7-9	TRBJ1-6	TRBD1
TGTGCCTGGAGTCTGGGACGCTACGAGCAGTACTTC	CAWSLGRYEQYF	NA	12	TRBV30	TRBJ2-7	NA
TGTGCCAGCAGTGAATTAGGAGGGGTCCCAGACAATGAGCAGTTCTTC	CASSELGGVPDNEQFF	NA	16	TRBV6-1	TRBJ2-1	NA
TGTGCCTGGAGTGTACAGAGAAACAACTATGGCTACACCTTC	CAWSVQRNNYGYTF	NA	14	TRBV30	TRBJ1-2	NA
TGTGCTAGCAGCTTAGCGTTTACCAGCGAGCAGTACTTC	CASSLAFTSEQYF	NA	13	TRBV7-7	TRBJ2-7	NA
TGTGCCAGCAGCCAGGGGGGAGCTGGATACGAGCAGTACTTC	CASSQGGAGYEQYF	NA	14	TRBV4-2	TRBJ2-7	NA
TGTGCCATCAGTGCGGGGCTCTCTTCCTACGAGCAGTACTTC	CAISAGLSSYEQYF	NA	14	TRBV10-3	TRBJ2-7	NA
TGCGCCAGCAGCTCCCTCCCAGGGGCCTACCTCTATGGCTACACCTTC	CASSSLPGAYLYGYTF	NA	16	TRBV5-1	TRBJ1-2	NA
TGTGCCAGTAGTCGCTCAGGGTATACGGAGACCCAGTACTTC	CASSRSGYTETQYF	NA	14	TRBV19	TRBJ2-5	NA
TGTGCCAGCAGCCCACTGGGGACAGGGAGTTCCTACGAGCAGTACTTC	CASSPLGTGSSYEQYF	NA	16	TRBV28	TRBJ2-7	TRBD1
TGTGCCAGCAGCCCGGGACAGGTTTTCCAAGAGACCCAGTACTTC	CASSPGQVFQETQYF	NA	15	TRBV27	TRBJ2-5	TRBD1
TGTGCCAGCAGTTTACAGGGGATCACTGAAGCTTTCTTT	CASSLQGITEAFF	NA	13	TRBV28	TRBJ1-1	NA
TGTGCCAGCAACTTCGACGGGTCCAGGGCCAACGTCCTGACTTTC	CASNFDGSRANVLTF	few	15	TRBV9	TRBJ2-6	NA
TGTGCCAGCAGCTTAACAAAGAAGGCCCGTCCAGATACGCAGTATTTT	CASSLTKKARPDTQYF	once	16	TRBV13	TRBJ2-3	NA
TGTGCCTCGCAGGGGACTAATGAAAAACTGTTTTTT	CASQGTNEKLFF	NA	12	TRBV6-6	TRBJ1-4	NA
TGTGCCAGCAGTCTAGGGACAGGGGCTAACACTGAAGCTTTCTTT	CASSLGTGANTEAFF	few	15	TRBV28	TRBJ1-1	TRBD1
TGTGCCAGTAGTAGATCGACAGGGTACCAAGAGACCCAGTACTTC	CASSRSTGYQETQYF	NA	15	TRBV19	TRBJ2-5	TRBD1
TGCGCCAGCAGCTTGATTGCGGGGGGCTACAATGAGCAGTTCTTC	CASSLIAGGYNEQFF	NA	15	TRBV5-1	TRBJ2-1	TRBD2
TGTGCCAGCAGTCTAGTCACCGGGGAGCTGTTTTTT	CASSLVTGELFF	NA	12	TRBV2	TRBJ2-2	NA
TGTGCCAGTAGTATCCCGGGACACCCTCTCTACGAGCAGTACTTC	CASSIPGHPLYEQYF	few	15	TRBV19	TRBJ2-7	NA
TGTGCCACCACCGGGACAGGGGGTTCTGGCGAGCAGTACTTC	CATTGTGGSGEQYF	NA	14	TRBV7-9	TRBJ2-7	TRBD1
TGTGCCAGCAGCTTGGGGACAGGGCGCTACGAGCAGTACTTC	CASSLGTGRYEQYF	few	14	TRBV5-8	TRBJ2-7	TRBD1
TGCGCCAGCAGCTTGGTCCCTAGCAGCACAGATACGCAGTATTTT	CASSLVPSSTDTQYF	few	15	TRBV5-1	TRBJ2-3	NA
TGTGCTAGCAGCTCCTGGAGCCAAGAGACCCAGTACTTC	CASSSWSQETQYF	NA	13	TRBV7-9	TRBJ2-5	NA
TGTGCCAGCAGTGTCAGGGATAGCAATCAGCCCCGGCATTTT	CASSVRDSNQPRHF	once	14	TRBV2	TRBJ1-5	NA
TGTGCCAGCAGAAGGGACAGGGGGCAATACGAGCAGTACTTC	CASRRDRGQYEQYF	NA	14	TRBV6-5	TRBJ2-7	TRBD1
TGTGCCAGCAGTTACGGGGGGGGCTACAATGAGCAGTTCTTC	CASSYGGGYNEQFF	NA	14	TRBV6-5	TRBJ2-1	TRBD2
TGCGCCAGCAGCCCCCGACAGGGCGAAGACACTGAAGCTTTCTTT	CASSPRQGEDTEAFF	NA	15	TRBV5-1	TRBJ1-1	TRBD1
TGTGCCAGCAGCTCTGGACAGAACTATGGCTACACCTTC	CASSSGQNYGYTF	NA	13	TRBV5-6	TRBJ1-2	NA